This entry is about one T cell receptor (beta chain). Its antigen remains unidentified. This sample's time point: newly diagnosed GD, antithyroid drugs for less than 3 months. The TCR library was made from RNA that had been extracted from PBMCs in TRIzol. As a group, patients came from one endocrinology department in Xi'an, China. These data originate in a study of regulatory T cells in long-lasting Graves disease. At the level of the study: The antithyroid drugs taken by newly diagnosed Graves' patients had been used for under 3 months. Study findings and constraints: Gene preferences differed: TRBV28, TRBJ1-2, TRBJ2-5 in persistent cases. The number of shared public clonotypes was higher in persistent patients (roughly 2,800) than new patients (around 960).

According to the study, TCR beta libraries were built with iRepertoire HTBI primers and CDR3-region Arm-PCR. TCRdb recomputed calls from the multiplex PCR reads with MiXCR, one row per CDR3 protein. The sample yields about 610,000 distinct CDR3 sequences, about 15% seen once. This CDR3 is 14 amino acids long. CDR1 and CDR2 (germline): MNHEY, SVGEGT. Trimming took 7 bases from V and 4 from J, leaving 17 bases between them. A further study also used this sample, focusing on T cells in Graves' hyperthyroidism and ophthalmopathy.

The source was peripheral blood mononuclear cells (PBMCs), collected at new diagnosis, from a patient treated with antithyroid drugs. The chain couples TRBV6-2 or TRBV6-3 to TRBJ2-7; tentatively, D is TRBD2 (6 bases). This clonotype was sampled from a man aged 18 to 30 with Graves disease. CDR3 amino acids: CASTARGPMYEQYF. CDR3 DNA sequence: TGTGCCAGCACCGCGCGGGGCCCTATGTACGAGCAGTACTTC.